This T cell receptor beta chain was found in a study of blood T cell repertoires in COVID-19. Across the study: Researchers got acute and convalescent COVID-19 samples from the United States, Italy and Spain. Sources were T cells, B-cell-depleted T cells, or PBMCs; the material itself was cDNA or gDNA.

CDR3 length equals 15 residues. Germline V CDR1 and CDR2: LNHDA, SQIVND (reference sequence). J lost 6 bases, V lost 5 bases, and 10 bases had no gene match. In the authors' methods: Researchers report that nucleated cell counts were estimated from reference gene primer amplification. The protocol was immunoSEQ multiplex PCR, while the TCRdb copy is restricted to in-frame clones and leaves out a portion. The V and J calls and clone size are taken from that table; D and trimming were inferred from the DNA. The table lists around 31,000 clones, 91% of them singletons, with around 3.6% in the top ten. Sequenced sample: peripheral blood. The rearrangement joins TRBV19 to TRBJ1-2, with 9 bases fitting TRBD1. The sequence came from a man between 60 and 75 years old with acute or convalescent COVID-19. CDR3 DNA sequence: TGTGCCAGTAGTGGCCGGGACAGGGTTGATGATGGCTACACCTTC. Translated, it gives CASSGRDRVDDGYTF.